This TCR beta chain was profiled in a study of Ad26.COV2.S vaccination and SARS-CoV-2 variants. The study, taken as a whole, reports: Placebo and vaccine recipients had non-spike TCR breadth that was similar.

Treatment specified: around 19 received Ad26.COV2.S at low or high dose, single or two shots; 5 received placebo; per-sample allocation not given. It was on day 63 after the first vaccine or placebo injection that samples were taken. About this clone itself: Its cognate antigen is unknown.

Trimming removed 5 bases from V and 2 bases from J, with 13 bases in between. The CDR3 is made up of 15 amino acids. The germline CDR1 and CDR2 sequences are LNHDA and SQIVND (reference sequence). Sequencing was performed with immunoSEQ multiplex PCR; in TCRdb, only in-frame clones are kept and a portion is missing. The table records 350,000 to 400,000 clones, 88% of them present only once. The TCR comes from a person aged 18-65 years who received the Ad26.COV2.S COVID-19 vaccine or a placebo. Sample: peripheral blood, taken in a trial of Ad26.COV2.S vaccine versus placebo. V gene TRBV19 combines with J gene TRBJ1-5, with D hard to call. In DNA form, the CDR3 reads TGTGCCAGTAGTGTAGCATTGGGAGGCAATCAGCCCCAGCATTTT. Its translation: CASSVALGGNQPQHF.